This T cell receptor beta chain was captured by sequencing in a study of PD-1 blockade in classical Hodgkin lymphoma. Points from the study as a whole: Compared with healthy donors, newly diagnosed patients reportedly showed lower baseline TCR diversity. A significant rise in TCR diversity by C4D1 was seen for CD4+ but not CD8+ cells. Patients who responded completely had about the same baseline diversity as newly diagnosed patients.

As to time point: cycle 4 day 1 (C4D1), after 6 weeks of nivolumab. Relapse was seen in all patients after autologous stem cell transplantation, and brentuximab vedotin exposure was variable. Clones were sequenced by immunoSEQ multiplex PCR, and TCRdb holds only the in-frame ones, with some missing. The sample holds about 27,000 clones, over 60% seen once. As for this clone: What it binds is not known.

The CDR3 loop spans 16 amino acids. In germline, CDR1 is LGHNA, CDR2 YSLEER. V dropped 4 bases and J dropped 7; count of bases not matched to a gene: 9. The chain is built from TRBV4-3 and TRBJ2-2, with TRBD2 matching over 10 bases. The sequenced sample was peripheral blood mononuclear cells (PBMCs), obtained before the fourth cycle of nivolumab. The sequence came from a human donor with classical Hodgkin lymphoma. CDR3 protein: CASSRGGSGRNGELFF. DNA of the CDR3: TGCGCCAGCAGCCGCGGTGGTAGCGGGAGGAACGGGGAGCTGTTTTTT.